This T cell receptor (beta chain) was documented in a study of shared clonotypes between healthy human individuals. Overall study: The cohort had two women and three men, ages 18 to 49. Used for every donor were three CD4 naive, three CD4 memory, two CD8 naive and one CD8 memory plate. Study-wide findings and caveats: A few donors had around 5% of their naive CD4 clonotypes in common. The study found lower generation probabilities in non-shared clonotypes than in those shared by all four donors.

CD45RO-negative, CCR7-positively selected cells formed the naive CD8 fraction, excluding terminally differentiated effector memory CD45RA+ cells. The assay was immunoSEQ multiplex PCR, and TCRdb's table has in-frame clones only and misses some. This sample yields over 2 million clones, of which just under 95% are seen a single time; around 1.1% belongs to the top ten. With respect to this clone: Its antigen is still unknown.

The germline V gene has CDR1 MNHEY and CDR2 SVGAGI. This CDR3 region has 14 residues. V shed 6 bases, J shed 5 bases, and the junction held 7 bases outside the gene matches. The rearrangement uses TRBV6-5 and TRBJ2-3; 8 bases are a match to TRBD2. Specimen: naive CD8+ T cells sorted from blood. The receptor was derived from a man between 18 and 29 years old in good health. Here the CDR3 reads CASSPGGPVDTQYF. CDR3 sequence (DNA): TGTGCCAGCAGCCCGGGGGGGCCTGTAGATACGCAGTATTTT.